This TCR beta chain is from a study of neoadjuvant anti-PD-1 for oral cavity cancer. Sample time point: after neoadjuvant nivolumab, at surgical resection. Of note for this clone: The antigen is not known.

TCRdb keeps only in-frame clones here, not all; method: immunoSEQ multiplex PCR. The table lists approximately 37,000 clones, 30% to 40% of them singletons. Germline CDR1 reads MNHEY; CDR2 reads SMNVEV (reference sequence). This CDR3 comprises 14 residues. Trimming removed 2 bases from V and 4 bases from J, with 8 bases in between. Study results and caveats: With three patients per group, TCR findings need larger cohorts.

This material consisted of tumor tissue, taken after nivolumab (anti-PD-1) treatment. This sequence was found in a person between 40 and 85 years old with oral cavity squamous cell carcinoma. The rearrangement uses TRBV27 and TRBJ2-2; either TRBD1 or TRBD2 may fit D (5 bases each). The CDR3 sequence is CASSLRGVTGELFF. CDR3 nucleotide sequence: TGTGCCAGCAGTTTAAGAGGGGTCACCGGGGAGCTGTTTTTT.